Listed here are 25 T cell receptor beta chains from one sample, sequenced in a study of T-cell reconstitution after alpha-beta-depleted transplantation in children. Unique molecular identifiers tagged the TCRbeta library. Via MiXCR, TCRdb re-called the PCR reads, giving one row per CDR3 protein. The table shows about a million distinct CDR3 sequences, with about 31% occurring only once. Specimen: PBMCs, mostly from graft donor cells, collected 360 days after TCRalphabeta/CD19-depleted stem cell transplant. The receptors shown here come from a boy in the first two years of life who had a stem cell transplant for SCID, so the T cells may come from the graft donor.

This clonotype was recorded a few times. V usage is TRBV12-3 or TRBV12-4 and J usage is TRBJ1-5; weak D call: TRBD1 (5 bases). This CDR3 spans 15 amino acids. Deletions cut 3 bases from V and 4 bases from J, with 13 bases between. DNA for the CDR3: TGTGCCAGCAGTTTCGAGGGACGTATTAATCAGCCCCAGCATTTT. Its translation is CASSFEGRINQPQHF.

This clonotype was seen more than once but under ten times. This chain links TRBV7-9 with TRBJ1-1; D is possibly TRBD1 (5 bases). There are 14 residues in the CDR3. V was clipped by 5 bases and J by 0 bases, with 10 bases between them. From germline, CDR1 is SEHNR and CDR2 FQNEAQ (reference sequence). DNA for the CDR3: TGTGCCAGCAGCCCGAGACAGATGAACACTGAAGCTTTCTTT. This encodes CASSPRQMNTEAFF. The whole variable domain, remainder taken from reference TRBV7-9 and TRBJ1-1, is DTGVSQNPRHKITKRGQNVTFRCDPISEHNRLYWYRQTLGQGPEFLTYFQNEAQLEKSRLLSDRFSAERPKGSFSTLEIQRTEQGDSAMYLCASSPRQMNTEAFFGQGTRLTVV.

This chain connects TRBV20-1 to TRBJ2-2, with D unclear. This CDR3 is built from 12 residues. Germline CDR1 is DFQATT and CDR2 is SNEGSKA (reference sequence). V was trimmed by 0 bases and J by 11 bases, leaving 10 bases between them. CDR3 DNA: TGCAGTGCTAGAGATGTTTCGAGCGAGCTGTTTTTT. This gives the protein CSARDVSSELFF.

In this sample, this clonotype turned up a few times. The chain employs TRBV3-1 and TRBJ2-1; 7 positions agree with TRBD1. Germline V lookup: CDR1 LGHDT, CDR2 YNNKEL (reference sequence). Trimming cost V 4 bases and J 8 bases; bases outside gene matches: 11. The CDR3 contains 15 residues. CDR3 protein: CASSPRQGFVDEQFF. CDR3 nucleotides: TGTGCCAGCAGCCCCCGACAGGGATTTGTCGATGAGCAGTTCTTC.

The J gene is TRBJ2-7, the V gene TRBV2, with unresolved D. The CDR3 contains 13 residues. V dropped 6 bases and J dropped 5 bases, with 14 bases sitting between them. Per the germline V gene, CDR1 is SNHLY and CDR2 is FYNNEI. Here the CDR3 DNA reads TGTGCCAGCAGGGCCCAGGTGAGCGACGAGCAGTACTTC. Amino acids: CASRAQVSDEQYF. Filled out from reference TRBV2 and TRBJ2-7, the complete variable domain reads EPEVTQTPSHQVTQMGQEVILRCVPISNHLYFYWYRQILGQKVEFLVSFYNNEISEKSEIFDDQFSVERPDGSNFTLKIRSTKLEDSAMYFCASRAQVSDEQYFGPGTRLTVT.

The chain employs TRBV4-1 and TRBJ2-1, with D unclear. V lost 3 bases and J 1 base, leaving 13 bases between the germline ends. There are 16 residues in the CDR3. From germline, CDR1 is MGHRA and CDR2 YSYEKL. CDR3 protein: CASSQVPTESYNEQFF. For the CDR3, the DNA is TGCGCCAGCAGCCAGGTCCCGACGGAATCCTACAATGAGCAGTTCTTC.

This sequence joins TRBV7-3 and TRBJ2-7; D unresolved. Trimming removed 3 bases from V and 1 base from J, with 13 bases in between. The CDR3 runs 15 residues. Germline values: CDR1 SGHTA, CDR2 FQGTGA. The CDR3 DNA reads TGTGCCAGCAGCTTGGGCGCTGACGGATCCTACGAGCAGTACTTC. Amino acid sequence: CASSLGADGSYEQYF.

This chain uses TRBV5-4 with TRBJ2-5, with 8 bases aligning to TRBD2. CDR3 length: 15 amino acids. With V trimmed by 2 bases and J by 5 bases, 8 bases remained unmatched. Per the germline V gene, CDR1 is SGHNT and CDR2 is YYREEE (reference sequence). For the CDR3, the DNA is TGTGCCAGCAGCTTCGGGGGGGGTTTCACTGAGACCCAGTACTTC. This codes for CASSFGGGFTETQYF.

The chain joins TRBV4-1 to TRBJ2-7, with unresolved D. CDR1 is MGHRA and CDR2 is YSYEKL in the germline V gene. V lost 0 bases to trimming and J lost 0 bases, with 12 bases between them. The CDR3 has 16 amino acids. CDR3 in amino acids: CASSQEPDTSSYEQYF. The CDR3 nucleotides read TGCGCCAGCAGCCAAGAACCCGACACCAGCTCCTACGAGCAGTACTTC.

The gene calls are TRBV6-2 or TRBV6-3 and TRBJ2-1; 8 positions agree with TRBD2. The CDR3 loop spans 14 amino acids. V lost 7 bases to trimming and J lost 1 base; unmatched junction nucleotides: 3. Germline CDR1 MNHEY, CDR2 SVGEGT. The CDR3 coding sequence is TGTGCCAGCACCTCTAGCGGGTCCTACAATGAGCAGTTCTTC. As protein: CASTSSGSYNEQFF.

This sequence joins TRBV29-1 and TRBJ2-3; D is possibly TRBD1 or TRBD2 (5 bases each). The V and J ends lost 0 bases and 2 bases respectively, with 21 bases between them. The CDR3 covers 18 residues. Germline assignment: CDR1 SQVTM and CDR2 ANQGSEA. CDR3 in amino acids: CSVEEGADWIFLTDTQYF. The CDR3, as DNA: TGCAGCGTTGAAGAAGGGGCGGACTGGATATTTCTCACAGATACGCAGTATTTT.

In its sample, this clonotype was seen a few times. The rearrangement links TRBV24-1 to TRBJ2-1; TRBD2 is a possible D gene (5 bases). Between the trimmed V and J ends, which lost 1 base and 6 bases, there was a span of 6 bases. The CDR3 covers 13 residues. Germline CDR1 is KGHDR and CDR2 is SFDVKD. The CDR3 reads CATSDFRGNEQFF. CDR3 sequence (DNA): TGTGCCACCAGTGATTTTCGGGGCAATGAGCAGTTCTTC.

This clonotype came up a few times. The chain combines TRBV7-2 with TRBJ2-5; D might be TRBD2 (5 bases). V lost 5 bases and J lost 4, with 23 bases in between. CDR1 and CDR2 (germline): SGHTA, FQGNSA. This CDR3 is 17 amino acids long. The CDR3 sequence is CASSLTGNQLLRETQYF. The CDR3 nucleotides are TGTGCCAGCAGCCTCACCGGGAACCAACTCTTAAGAGAGACCCAGTACTTC.

This clonotype was counted a few times. CDR3 sequence reads: CASSLMGGIADTQYF. CDR3 bases: TGTGCCAGCAGCTTAATGGGGGGGATCGCAGATACGCAGTATTTT. This sequence joins TRBV7-9 and TRBJ2-3, with 7 nucleotides matching TRBD2. The germline V gene has CDR1 SEHNR and CDR2 FQNEAQ (reference sequence). CDR3 length: 15 residues. Germline trimming cut 2 bases from V and 4 bases from J; bases unmatched to any gene: 6. Combining the CDR3 with reference TRBV7-9 and TRBJ2-3 gives the whole variable domain DTGVSQNPRHKITKRGQNVTFRCDPISEHNRLYWYRQTLGQGPEFLTYFQNEAQLEKSRLLSDRFSAERPKGSFSTLEIQRTEQGDSAMYLCASSLMGGIADTQYFGPGTRLTVL.

The table lists this clonotype with a few counts. The gene calls are TRBV5-1 and TRBJ1-1; D remains ambiguous. CDR1 SGHRS and CDR2 YFSETQ come from the germline V gene. V was trimmed by 0 bases and J by 0 bases, leaving 15 bases between them. The CDR3 has 17 amino acids. The CDR3 DNA sequence: TGCGCCAGCAGCTTGGCCAGCTGGCTTACGATGAACACTGAAGCTTTCTTT. Translation: CASSLASWLTMNTEAFF.

The gene calls are TRBV15 and TRBJ2-1; TRBD2 matches 11 bases. Germline V gene sequence: CDR1 LNHNV, CDR2 YYDKDF (reference sequence). The ends lost 3 bases at V and 8 bases at J; junction bases unmatched: 3. The CDR3 has 14 amino acids. This CDR3 is CATSRTSGDHEQFF. In nucleotides, the CDR3 is TGTGCCACCAGCAGGACTAGCGGGGACCATGAGCAGTTCTTC.

In this sample, this clonotype turned up a few times. This sequence joins TRBV13 and TRBJ2-1; 13 nucleotides line up with TRBD2. V lost 1 base to trimming and J lost 5 bases; unmatched junction nucleotides: 8. Germline loops: CDR1 PRHDT, CDR2 FYEKMQ (reference sequence). The CDR3 consists of 18 residues. The CDR3: CASSLALAGGRSNNEQFF. The CDR3 DNA is TGTGCCAGCAGCTTAGCACTAGCGGGGGGGCGGTCCAACAATGAGCAGTTCTTC.

The chain has TRBV12-3 or TRBV12-4 and TRBJ2-2; the D gene is possibly TRBD2 (6 bases). This CDR3 spans 17 amino acids. V was shortened by 5 bases and J by 0 bases, with 16 bases between the two germline ends. The CDR3 DNA is TGTGCCAGCAGTCCCCGGGGCGGGAATCCGAACACCGGGGAGCTGTTTTTT. Translated, it gives CASSPRGGNPNTGELFF.

This clonotype was counted between two and nine times. This chain links TRBV3-1 with TRBJ2-2, with D unresolved. The CDR3 has 14 residues. The germline CDR1 and CDR2 sequences are LGHDT and YNNKEL (reference sequence). Trimming left V 2 bases short and J 5 bases short, with 9 bases between. This CDR3 is CASSQRVGTGELFF. Written as DNA, the CDR3 is TGTGCCAGCAGCCAACGTGTAGGGACCGGGGAGCTGTTTTTT.

This clonotype was counted a few times. The V gene is TRBV20-1, the J gene TRBJ2-1; perhaps D is TRBD1 or TRBD2 (7 bases each). This CDR3 region has 15 residues. Trimming stripped 6 bases from V and 4 bases from J, with 19 bases between. Germline CDR1 is DFQATT and CDR2 is SNEGSKA (reference sequence). The CDR3 is CSAKPPGGGYNEQFF. The CDR3 coding sequence is TGCAGTGCCAAGCCCCCAGGGGGGGGGTACAATGAGCAGTTCTTC.

This clonotype occurred a few times. The J gene is TRBJ2-1, the V gene TRBV4-3; 11 nucleotides line up with TRBD2. Germline V CDR1 and CDR2: LGHNA, YSLEER. The CDR3 has 15 amino acids. Losses at the gene ends were 2 bases for V and 8 bases for J; bases not matched to a gene: 5. CDR3 amino acids: CASSQHSGGADEQFF. CDR3 coding DNA: TGCGCCAGCAGCCAACATAGCGGGGGGGCGGATGAGCAGTTCTTC.

The rearrangement links TRBV7-9 to TRBJ2-2; D may be TRBD1 (6 bases). This CDR3 region has 14 residues. V was shortened by 9 bases and J by 2 bases, with 13 bases between the two germline ends. The germline V gene has CDR1 SEHNR and CDR2 FQNEAQ (reference sequence). CDR3 sequence: CARPRTDNTGELFF. CDR3 DNA sequence: TGTGCCAGACCTCGGACAGATAACACCGGGGAGCTGTTTTTT.

The chain uses TRBV20-1 and TRBJ1-2; D unresolved. In germline, CDR1 is DFQATT, CDR2 SNEGSKA (reference sequence). The CDR3 is made up of 14 amino acids. Trimming cost V 0 bases and J 0 bases, with 8 bases left between them. The CDR3 reads CSARDYWSNYGYTF. CDR3 sequence (DNA): TGCAGTGCTAGAGATTACTGGTCTAACTATGGCTACACCTTC.

This clonotype was counted a few times. This chain links TRBV12-3 or TRBV12-4 with TRBJ2-7; the D is unclear. Trimming took 5 bases from V and 0 from J, leaving 5 bases between them. The CDR3 runs 12 residues. In DNA, the CDR3 is TGTGCCAGCAGTCGTAACTCCTACGAGCAGTACTTC. Translating gives CASSRNSYEQYF.

This clonotype was found many times. V gene TRBV9 combines with J gene TRBJ2-7; 11 positions match TRBD2. V shed 3 bases, J shed 5 bases, and the junction held 7 bases outside the gene matches. Germline-derived CDR1 and CDR2 are SGDLS and YYNGEE. The CDR3 loop spans 15 amino acids. CDR3 loop: CASSAISGGAHEQYF. The CDR3 coding sequence is TGTGCCAGCAGCGCCATTAGCGGGGGGGCCCACGAGCAGTACTTC.